The 3 T cell receptor beta chains below were found in one sample sequenced in a study of blood T cells in healthy people across ages. Then a second PCR, running about 7 to 11 cycles, was carried out with a sample-barcoded 5' primer and a J-beta primer mix. TCRdb fed the 5' RACE reads into MiXCR, producing one record per CDR3 protein. This table has nearly 800,000 distinct CDR3 sequences, approximately 25% appearing once. The data also belong to a second study, concerning T cells of mothers and their children.

Sequences were obtained from blood. The receptors stem from a boy aged 5-17 years in good health.

The J gene is TRBJ1-3, the V gene TRBV7-2; 8 nucleotides match TRBD1. V shed 4 bases and J 3 bases; nucleotides not matched to a gene: 5. The CDR3 sequence is 15 residues long. The germline V gene encodes CDR1 SGHTA and CDR2 FQGNSA. The CDR3 DNA reads TGTGCCAGCAGCTACACAGGGGGATATGGAAACACCATATATTTT. It specifies CASSYTGGYGNTIYF.

This clonotype showed up just once. V gene TRBV7-3 combines with J gene TRBJ2-1; D uncertain. The CDR3 sequence is 15 residues long. Germline V gene sequence: CDR1 SGHTA, CDR2 FQGTGA. V lost 5 bases and J lost 7, with 18 bases in between. The CDR3 loop is CASSQTASALNEQFF. DNA for the CDR3: TGTGCCAGCAGCCAAACAGCCTCAGCTTTGAATGAGCAGTTCTTC.

This clonotype was picked up a small number of times. The genes are TRBV29-1 and TRBJ2-3, with D unclear. Germline-derived CDR1 and CDR2 are SQVTM and ANQGSEA. The CDR3 is 10 amino acids. Trimming cost V 8 bases and J 4 bases, with 7 bases left between them. The CDR3 sequence: CSLTADTQYF. CDR3 DNA: TGCAGCCTCACGGCAGATACGCAGTATTTT.